This T cell receptor beta chain came from a study of T cell responses to AZD1222 COVID-19 vaccine. Looked up from germline, CDR1 is LGHNA and CDR2 is YNFKEQ. This CDR3 region has 15 residues. V lost 1 base, J lost 3 bases, and 3 bases stayed unmatched. Some clones are missing from TCRdb's copy, which holds only in-frame ones; the method was immunoSEQ multiplex PCR. Of 99,000 or so clones in the sample, around 90% were seen once. The chain uses TRBV4-2 and TRBJ2-7; TRBD2 aligns across 10 bases. The specimen comprised peripheral blood, sampled on day 0 of AZD1222 vaccination. This TCR was sampled from an adult in good health. The DNA for the CDR3 is TGTGCCAGCAGCCAAGCAACTAGCGGGGTCTACGAGCAGTACTTC. This sequence encodes CASSQATSGVYEQYF.